Listed below are T cell receptor beta chains from one sample, sequenced in a study of cytomegalovirus exposure and HLA in healthy donors. Assay: immunoSEQ multiplex PCR; the TCRdb copy retains only in-frame clones and omits some. This table holds over 150,000 clones, around three quarters found once. The sequencing input was PBMCs. All receptors derive from a man between 25 and 39 years old in good health and CMV-seropositive. CDR3s include the opening cysteine and the closing phenylalanine or tryptophan. The D gene is left open where the match is weak. Some rows mark clone size as missing; the rest say once, few, many or name a class of expanded clone.

size	D	V	J	DNA	CDR3
few	TRBD2	TRBV29-1	TRBJ2-1	TGCAGCGTTGTCGCGGGGGGGCGGGATGAGCAGTTCTTC	CSVVAGGRDEQFF
-	-	TRBV4-1	TRBJ2-2	TGCGCCAGCAGCCAAGTCTTAGCCGGGGAGCTGTTTTTT	CASSQVLAGELFF
-	-	TRBV19	TRBJ1-1	TGTGCCAGTAGTATCGGACGGACTGGCGCTGAAGCTTTCTTT	CASSIGRTGAEAFF
-	-	TRBV10-3	TRBJ2-7	TGTGCCATCAGTCGAGGTGGGGCAAGCTCCTACGAGCAGTACTTC	CAISRGGASSYEQYF
-	-	TRBV10-3	TRBJ2-5	TGTGCCATCAGTGAGTCGGGGGGGGGCAAGACCCAGTACTTC	CAISESGGGKTQYF
-	-	TRBV2	TRBJ2-1	TGTGCCAGCAGCGCCTCGGGATCGGGTGAGCAGTTCTTC	CASSASGSGEQFF
-	-	TRBV7-2	TRBJ2-7	TGTGCCAGCAGCTTTCGACAGTTCCACTACGAGCAGTACTTC	CASSFRQFHYEQYF
-	-	TRBV21-1	TRBJ2-2	TGTGCCAGCAGCAAAGAGGCAGGTGTTAGGGGGGGCGGTACGACCGGGGAGCTGTTTTTT	CASSKEAGVRGGGTTGELFF
-	-	TRBV5-4	TRBJ1-5	TGTGCCAGCAGCTTGTTTTCGGCAGGGAATAGCAATCAGCCCCAGCATTTT	CASSLFSAGNSNQPQHF
-	TRBD2	TRBV7-2	TRBJ2-5	TGTGCCTCCGCAGGGGTAGCGGGGGGGCAAGAGACCCAGTACTTC	CASAGVAGGQETQYF
-	-	TRBV29-1	TRBJ1-5	TGCAGCGTTGATCCAGCGTACAATCAGCCCCAGCATTTT	CSVDPAYNQPQHF
once	TRBD1	TRBV7-9	TRBJ2-7	TGTGCCAGCGGCCGGGACAGGGTCTACGAGCAGTACTTC	CASGRDRVYEQYF
-	TRBD1	TRBV7-2	TRBJ2-7	TGTGCCAGCAGCAAACAGGGGGGAAACGACGAGCAGTACTTC	CASSKQGGNDEQYF
-	-	TRBV4-1	TRBJ1-2	TGCGCCAGCAGCCAAGCGGGGGGCGGACTGGATGGCTACACCTTC	CASSQAGGGLDGYTF
few	TRBD1	TRBV5-4	TRBJ2-3	TGTGCCAGCAGCTCCACCGGGACAGGGGTTTCGGGGTTTCTGGATACGCAGTATTTT	CASSSTGTGVSGFLDTQYF
-	TRBD2	TRBV18	TRBJ2-3	TGTGCCAGCTCGCCTGGGACTAGCAGCACAGATACGCAGTATTTT	CASSPGTSSTDTQYF
-	TRBD2	TRBV29-1	TRBJ2-7	TGCAGCGCCCTTGTGGGGGGGTACGAGCAGTACTTC	CSALVGGYEQYF
few	-	TRBV2	TRBJ1-3	TGTGCCAGCAGTCCTCCGACAGACGGGTCTGGAAACACCATATATTTT	CASSPPTDGSGNTIYF
-	TRBD2	TRBV7-9	TRBJ2-5	TGTGCCAGCAGCTTAGGACTAGCGGGGGGGCACCAAGAGACCCAGTACTTC	CASSLGLAGGHQETQYF
-	TRBD1	TRBV4-1	TRBJ2-2	TGCGCCAGCAGCCACCCCGGGACAGGGTGGACCGGGGAGCTGTTTTTT	CASSHPGTGWTGELFF
-	-	TRBV11-2	TRBJ2-2	TGTGCCAGCAGCTTCCCCTCTGGGGGGGCGACCGGGGAGCTGTTTTTT	CASSFPSGGATGELFF
-	-	TRBV4-3	TRBJ1-4	TGCGCCAGCAGCCAAGTGACAGAGATTCGGGAAAAACTGTTTTTT	CASSQVTEIREKLFF
-	TRBD1	TRBV5-4	TRBJ2-7	TGTGCCAGCAGCAACCGGGACAGGGTCGGCGAGCAGTACTTC	CASSNRDRVGEQYF
-	TRBD1	TRBV6-1	TRBJ1-5	TGTGCCAGCATCCCAGGGGGCGCTCAGCCCCAGCATTTT	CASIPGGAQPQHF
-	TRBD1	TRBV19	TRBJ1-6	TGTGCCAGTAGGACGACGGACAGGGGAACCTATAATTCACCCCTCCACTTT	CASRTTDRGTYNSPLHF
-	-	TRBV7-9	TRBJ1-5	TGTGCCAGCAGCTTAGGAGGTCAGCCCCAGCATTTT	CASSLGGQPQHF
-	-	TRBV4-1	TRBJ2-7	TGCGCCAGCAGCCAACCCCGGGAGAGGGGCGAGCAGTACTTC	CASSQPRERGEQYF